This T cell receptor (beta chain) stems from a study of T-cell reconstitution after alpha-beta-depleted transplantation in children. This CDR3 spans 13 amino acids. Germline V gene data show CDR1 as DFQATT and CDR2 as SNEGSKA (reference sequence). Trimming removed 5 bases from V and 9 bases from J; junction bases left unmatched: 8. Study outcomes and limitations: A year post-transplant, T-cell counts and diversity derived mostly from newly produced T cells. Several hundred expanded graft clones reportedly gave rise to the alpha-beta T cells present about two months after transplant. Some patients' high day-60 TCRbeta diversity was traced to surviving recipient T cells and thymic progenitors.

A library of TCRbeta sequences, prepared with unique molecular identifiers, was generated. TCRdb reanalysed the PCR reads using MiXCR and keeps one entry per CDR3 protein. The sample yields 450,000 to 600,000 distinct CDR3 sequences, roughly 13% seen once. Turning to this clonotype: The target antigen is unknown.

The rearrangement uses TRBV20-1 and TRBJ2-4; 9 bases are shared with TRBD2. The TCR comes from a male patient aged 10 to 17 who had a stem cell transplant for acute myeloid leukemia, so the T cells may come from the graft donor. Here the sequenced sample was PBMCs, mostly from graft donor cells, taken 360 days after TCRalphabeta/CD19-depleted stem cell transplant. The CDR3 DNA follows: TGCAGTGCTCCGTTAGCGGGAGTCGGCATTCAGTACTTC. This gives the protein CSAPLAGVGIQYF.